A single sample gave rise to the 24 T cell receptor beta chains below, sequenced in a study of T-cell memory formation after mild COVID-19. A single record per CDR3 protein comes from TCRdb applying MiXCR to the 5' RACE reads. The sample carries fewer than 250,000 distinct CDR3 sequences, under 30% recorded once. Sequencing was done on a sample of PBMCs or a T cell subset sorted from them (not recorded which). All receptors come from an adult woman who had mild COVID-19 (a few samples of this study predate the infection). Cell type and time point are not known.

This clonotype was counted a few times. V gene TRBV7-6 combines with J gene TRBJ1-1; D gene uncertain. The CDR3 runs to 13 residues. Deletions cut 3 bases from V and 1 base from J, with 6 bases between. Germline V gene sequence: CDR1 SGHVS, CDR2 FNYEAQ. The CDR3 is CASSFSWNTEAFF. As DNA, the CDR3 is TGTGCCAGCAGCTTTTCATGGAACACTGAAGCTTTCTTT.

The chain couples TRBV11-2 to TRBJ2-5, with a weak D call TRBD2 (5 bases). The CDR3 length is 12 residues. Trimming shortened V by 5 bases and J by 9 bases, and 13 bases separated the two germline ends. Germline values: CDR1 SGHAT, CDR2 FQNNGV. The CDR3 protein is CASSVPGLAQYF. CDR3 coding DNA: TGTGCCAGCAGCGTCCCGGGGTTGGCCCAGTACTTC.

The sample holds a few counts of this clonotype. The junction shows a germline mismatch at one end, possibly a read error. The rearrangement links TRBV7-7 to TRBJ2-3, with 8 bases that match TRBD1. Germline CDR1 and CDR2: SSHAT and FNYEAQ (reference sequence). The CDR3 contains 14 residues. CDR3 protein: CASSIGQGGDTQYF. The CDR3 DNA is TGTGCTAGCAGCATAGGACAGGGAGGAGATACGCAGTATTTT.

J is TRBJ1-5 and V is TRBV6-5, with TRBD1 matching over 10 bases. This CDR3 spans 14 amino acids. The germline V gene has CDR1 MNHEY and CDR2 SVGAGI. Germline trimming cut 4 bases from V and 7 bases from J; bases unmatched to any gene: 4. CDR3 bases: TGTGCCAGCAGTTGGGACAGGGGAGGGCAGCCCCAGCATTTT. Amino acid sequence: CASSWDRGGQPQHF.

Only a few counts were recorded for this clonotype. The chain is built from TRBV5-1 and TRBJ2-7; a weak D match, TRBD2 (5 bases). V lost 5 bases to trimming and J lost 6 bases, with 9 bases between them. Germline values: CDR1 SGHRS, CDR2 YFSETQ. The CDR3 runs to 11 residues. The CDR3 sequence is CASRSAVEQYF. DNA for the CDR3: TGCGCCAGCAGATCAGCGGTCGAGCAGTACTTC.

The chain employs TRBV29-1 and TRBJ2-3; no reliable D call. This CDR3 spans 12 amino acids. Trimming left V 4 bases short and J 6 bases short, with 11 bases between. Per the germline V gene, CDR1 is SQVTM and CDR2 is ANQGSEA. The CDR3 region is CSVGPPGDTQYF. Here the CDR3 DNA reads TGCAGCGTTGGGCCCCCAGGCGATACGCAGTATTTT.

The sample holds a few counts of this clonotype. This chain connects TRBV12-3 or TRBV12-4 to TRBJ2-2; D remains unclear. V gave up 6 bases and J gave up 5 bases, with 13 bases separating them. The length of the CDR3 is 14 residues. The CDR3 DNA reads TGTGCCAGCAGCCTGGTGGTCAAGACCGGGGAGCTGTTTTTT. It specifies CASSLVVKTGELFF.

This clonotype turned up a few times. V and J are TRBV11-3 and TRBJ2-6; D might be TRBD2 (7 bases). CDR1 is SGHNT, CDR2 YENEEA, per germline. This CDR3 spans 15 amino acids. Trimming cost V 1 base and J 8 bases, with 12 bases left between them. Here the CDR3 DNA reads TGTGCCAGCAGCTTAGCCGCCGGGGGGCCCAACGTCCTGACTTTC. Its protein is CASSLAAGGPNVLTF.

The chain links TRBV4-2 to TRBJ2-7; 7 nucleotides line up with TRBD1. From germline, CDR1 is LGHNA and CDR2 YNFKEQ. The CDR3 is made up of 19 amino acids. The V gene end was trimmed by 0 bases and the J gene end by 2 bases; junction bases not matched to a gene: 16. CDR3 loop: CASSQETGSVFIWAYEQYF. The CDR3 DNA sequence: TGTGCCAGCAGCCAAGAGACAGGGTCGGTTTTTATTTGGGCCTACGAGCAGTACTTC.

CDR3 in amino acids: CATSDRTGGFQPQHF. The CDR3 nucleotides are TGTGCCACCAGTGACCGGACAGGGGGCTTTCAGCCCCAGCATTTT. J is TRBJ1-5 and V is TRBV24-1; 11 bases align to TRBD1. This CDR3 has 15 residues. The V and J ends lost 4 bases and 6 bases, in that order; junction bases with no gene match: 4. Germline assignment: CDR1 KGHDR and CDR2 SFDVKD.

The CDR3 protein is CASTRTGDYGYTF. As DNA, the CDR3 is TGTGCCAGCACCCGCACAGGGGACTATGGCTACACCTTC. The rearrangement links TRBV9 to TRBJ1-2; 7 bases align to TRBD1. The V and J ends lost 6 bases and 3 bases, in that order; junction bases with no gene match: 5. The CDR3 spans 13 residues. Germline lookup yields CDR1 SGDLS and CDR2 YYNGEE. Combining the CDR3 with reference TRBV9 and TRBJ1-2 gives the whole variable domain DSGVTQTPKHLITATGQRVTLRCSPRSGDLSVYWYQQSLDQGLQFLIQYYNGEERAKGNILERFSAQQFPDLHSELNLSSLELGDSALYFCASTRTGDYGYTFGSGTRLTVV.

This chain links TRBV7-2 with TRBJ2-2; 10 bases agree with TRBD1. Germline lookup yields CDR1 SGHTA and CDR2 FQGNSA. The CDR3 is made up of 15 amino acids. V shed 7 bases, J shed 5 bases, and the junction held 7 bases outside the gene matches. CDR3 in DNA: TGTGCCAGCATCCCGACAGGGGGCAGTACCGGGGAGCTGTTTTTT. This encodes CASIPTGGSTGELFF.

The rearrangement joins TRBV23-1 to TRBJ2-1, with D possibly called TRBD1 or TRBD2 (6 bases each). TRBV23-1 qualifies as an ORF whose function is uncertain. Between the trimmed V and J ends, which lost 4 bases and 0 bases, there was a span of 16 bases. The CDR3 runs to 17 residues. Here the CDR3 DNA reads TGCGCCAGCAGTCGTCGAGGAGGGGGTCTCTCCTACAATGAGCAGTTCTTC. It encodes CASSRRGGGLSYNEQFF.

This clonotype appeared a few times. V is TRBV6-2 or TRBV6-3 and J is TRBJ1-2; D is unresolved. The germline V gene has CDR1 MNHEY and CDR2 SVGEGT. V dropped 2 bases and J dropped 7 bases, with 11 bases sitting between them. The CDR3 loop spans 13 amino acids. The CDR3 reads CASSYNPPGGYTF. Here the CDR3 DNA reads TGTGCCAGCAGTTACAATCCCCCGGGTGGCTACACCTTC.

The CDR3 spells CATSAHLTSGQAKNIQYF. The CDR3 region has the DNA TGTGCCACCAGTGCCCACCTTACTAGCGGACAAGCCAAAAACATTCAGTACTTC. The gene calls are TRBV24-1 and TRBJ2-4; TRBD2 matches at 8 bases. The V gene end was trimmed by 5 bases and the J gene end by 0 bases; junction bases not matched to a gene: 11. This CDR3 has 18 amino acids. Germline assignment: CDR1 KGHDR and CDR2 SFDVKD.

The chain is built from TRBV27 and TRBJ2-7, with a possible D match to TRBD2 (5 bases). V lost 3 bases and J 7 bases, leaving 13 bases between the germline ends. CDR1 MNHEY and CDR2 SMNVEV come from the germline V gene (reference sequence). The CDR3 covers 13 residues. CDR3 DNA sequence: TGTGCCAGCAGTTTGACGGGGTGGAGGGAGCAGTACTTC. Encoded protein: CASSLTGWREQYF.

The rearrangement links TRBV20-1 to TRBJ2-7, with D unclear. This CDR3 has 13 amino acids. V shed 0 bases and J shed 4 bases, with 10 bases lying between them. Germline lookup yields CDR1 DFQATT and CDR2 SNEGSKA (reference sequence). Written as DNA, the CDR3 is TGCAGTGCTAGAGATCAGCTAGGGTACGAGCAGTACTTC. Protein product: CSARDQLGYEQYF.

This clonotype was recorded a few times. This chain uses TRBV5-8 with TRBJ1-1; TRBD1 agrees at 8 bases. Germline-derived CDR1 and CDR2 are SGHTS and YDEGEE. This CDR3 comprises 14 residues. V shed 1 base and J 3 bases; nucleotides not matched to a gene: 2. CDR3 region: CASSLTGGYTEAFF. The CDR3 DNA sequence: TGTGCCAGCAGCTTGACAGGGGGGTACACTGAAGCTTTCTTT.

This chain uses TRBV7-9 with TRBJ2-4, with D perhaps TRBD1 (6 bases). The CDR3 is made up of 18 amino acids. Per the germline V gene, CDR1 is SEHNR and CDR2 is FQNEAQ (reference sequence). The V and J ends lost 5 bases and 6 bases respectively, with 26 bases between them. This CDR3 is CASSLTRGPTGTSNIQYF. The CDR3 nucleotides are TGTGCCAGCAGCCTCACCCGAGGCCCCACCGGGACATCAAACATTCAGTACTTC.

This clonotype was counted between two and nine times. The gene calls are TRBV12-3 or TRBV12-4 and TRBJ1-3, with D possibly TRBD1 on 5 matching bases. The CDR3 is made up of 14 amino acids. The V end was cut by 3 bases, the J end by 6 bases, with 12 bases between. CDR3 region: CASSFSGTQNTIYF. The DNA of the CDR3 is TGTGCCAGCAGTTTTTCCGGGACCCAAAACACCATATATTTT.

This clonotype was recorded only once. The genes are TRBV7-2 and TRBJ2-7; perhaps TRBD2 as D (5 bases). The CDR3 totals 16 residues. Germline lookup yields CDR1 SGHTA and CDR2 FQGNSA. Trimming left V 5 bases short and J 6 bases short, with 23 bases between. CDR3 sequence (DNA): TGTGCCAGCAGCCCCCTTCGTACGATACGGGGAGCCGAGCAGTACTTC. This sequence encodes CASSPLRTIRGAEQYF. Looking up the rest from reference TRBV7-2 and TRBJ2-7 gives the full variable domain: GAGVSQSPSNKVTEKGKDVELRCDPISGHTALYWYRQSLGQGLEFLIYFQGNSAPDKSGLPSDRFSAERTGGSVSTLTIQRTQQEDSAVYLCASSPLRTIRGAEQYFGPGTRLTVT.

The V gene is TRBV18, the J gene TRBJ2-5; D not certain. The V gene's germline CDR1 is KGHSH and CDR2 LQKENI. CDR3 length: 13 amino acids. V gave up 3 bases and J gave up 2 bases, with 7 bases separating them. The CDR3 is CASSPRLQETQYF. CDR3 DNA sequence: TGTGCCAGCTCACCGAGACTTCAAGAGACCCAGTACTTC. The full variable domain, in which reference TRBV18 and TRBJ2-5 provide the parts outside the CDR3, is NAGVMQNPRHLVRRRGQEARLRCSPMKGHSHVYWYRQLPEEGLKFMVYLQKENIIDESGMPKERFSAEFPKEGPSILRIQQVVRGDSAAYFCASSPRLQETQYFGPGTRLLVL.

This sequence joins TRBV12-3 or TRBV12-4 and TRBJ1-6, with D maybe TRBD1 (5 bases). The CDR3 loop spans 14 amino acids. With 6 bases removed from V and 8 bases from J, the gap between germline ends came to 14 bases. The CDR3 DNA is TGTGCCAGCAGACTCGGGACCGCGTATTCACCCCTCCACTTT. Its translation is CASRLGTAYSPLHF.

The V and J genes are TRBV27 and TRBJ2-1; TRBD2 agrees at 13 bases. CDR3 length equals 15 residues. V shed 9 bases and J 8 bases; nucleotides not matched to a gene: 10. The germline gives CDR1 MNHEY, CDR2 SMNVEV (reference sequence). The CDR3 sequence is CASSTGTSGTHEQFF. The DNA of the CDR3 is TGTGCCAGTTCGACCGGGACTAGCGGGACCCATGAGCAGTTCTTC.